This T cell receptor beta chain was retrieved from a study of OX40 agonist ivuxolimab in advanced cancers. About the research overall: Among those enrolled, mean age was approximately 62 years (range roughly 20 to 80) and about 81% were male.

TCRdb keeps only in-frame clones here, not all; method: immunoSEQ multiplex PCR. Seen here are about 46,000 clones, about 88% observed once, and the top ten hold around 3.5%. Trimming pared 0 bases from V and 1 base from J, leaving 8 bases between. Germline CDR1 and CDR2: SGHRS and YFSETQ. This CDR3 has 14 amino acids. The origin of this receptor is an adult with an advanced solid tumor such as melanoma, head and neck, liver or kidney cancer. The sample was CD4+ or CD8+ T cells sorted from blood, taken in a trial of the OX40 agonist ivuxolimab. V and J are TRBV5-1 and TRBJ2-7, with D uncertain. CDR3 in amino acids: CASSLVAGSYEQYF. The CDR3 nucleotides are TGCGCCAGCAGCTTGGTAGCCGGATCCTACGAGCAGTACTTC.